The sequence of this T cell receptor (beta chain) was determined in a study of low-dose radiotherapy and immunotherapy resistance in tumors. The germline V and J ends were trimmed by 6 bases and 9 bases, with 12 bases remaining between them. The CDR3 length is 12 residues. Covering alpha and beta chains, TRAV- and TRBV-specific primers were used for the first-strand cDNA. Amplification, which lasted roughly 22 PCR cycles, used a constant-region primer and V-primer adapter to amplify TCRs. TCRdb itself ran the reads through MiXCR, one entry per CDR3 protein. The table shows some 15,000 distinct CDR3 sequences, with about half occurring only once.

The chain is built from TRBV12-3 or TRBV12-4 and TRBJ2-1; D is tentatively TRBD1 or TRBD2 (5 bases each). This receptor was obtained from a human donor with advanced metastatic prostate, ovarian, gallbladder or colorectal cancer (not recorded which). This table probably holds off-target reads from a library built for another chain. The CDR3: CASRSGAPEQFF. The CDR3 coding sequence is TGTGCCAGCAGATCCGGGGCTCCTGAGCAGTTCTTC.